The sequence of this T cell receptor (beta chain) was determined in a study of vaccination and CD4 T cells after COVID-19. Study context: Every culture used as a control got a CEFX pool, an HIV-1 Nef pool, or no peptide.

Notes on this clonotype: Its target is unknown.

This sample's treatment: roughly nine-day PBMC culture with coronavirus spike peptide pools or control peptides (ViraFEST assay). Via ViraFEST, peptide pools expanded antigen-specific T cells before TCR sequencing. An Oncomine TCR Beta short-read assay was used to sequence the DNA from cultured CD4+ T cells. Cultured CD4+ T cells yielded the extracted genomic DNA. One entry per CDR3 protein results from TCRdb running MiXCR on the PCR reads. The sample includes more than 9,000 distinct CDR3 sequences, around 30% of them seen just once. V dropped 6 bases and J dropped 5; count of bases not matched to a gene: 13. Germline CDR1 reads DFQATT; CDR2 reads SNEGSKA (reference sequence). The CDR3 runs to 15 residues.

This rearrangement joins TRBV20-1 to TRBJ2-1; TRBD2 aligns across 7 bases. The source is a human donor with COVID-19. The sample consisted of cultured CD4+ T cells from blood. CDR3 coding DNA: TGCAGTGCGAGGCCGGGACTATTCCGACACAATGAGCAGTTCTTC. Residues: CSARPGLFRHNEQFF.